These T cell receptor beta chains were read from a single sample in a study of blood T cell repertoires in COVID-19. The method was immunoSEQ multiplex PCR; TCRdb's version includes in-frame clones alone and lacks a portion of them. This sample has over 110,000 clones, with 65% to 85% found just once. Material for sequencing was peripheral blood. The receptors originated from a woman aged 60 to 75 with acute or convalescent COVID-19. Both conserved end residues are part of each CDR3. Each record gives: D gene, J gene, CDR3 length, clone size, V gene, CDR3 DNA, CDR3 protein. D genes are given only for firm matches. Clone size is not always given. Where it is, it says once, few, many or a class for expanded clones.

>.|TRBJ2-1|15|.|TRBV6-5
TGTGCCAGCAGTTACTCCTCCGGGGGAGTCAATGAGCAGTTCTTC
CASSYSSGGVNEQFF
>.|TRBJ1-5|17|.|TRBV30
TGTGCTGCAATTAATAAAGGGACACTATATAGCAATCAGCCCCAGCATTTT
CAAINKGTLYSNQPQHF
>.|TRBJ2-1|14|few|TRBV18
TGTGCCAGCTCACGTATAGACAGTCTCAATGAGCAGTTCTTC
CASSRIDSLNEQFF
>.|TRBJ2-3|14|.|TRBV6-5
TGTGCCAGCAGCCGACAGTTTAGCACAGATACGCAGTATTTT
CASSRQFSTDTQYF
>.|TRBJ1-4|14|.|TRBV20-1
TGCAGTGCTAGTCTTTGCAGGCTTTTCGAAAAACTGTTTTTT
CSASLCRLFEKLFF
>.|TRBJ2-1|11|.|TRBV7-2
TGTGCCAGCAGCCCTTTCAATGAGCAGTTCTTC
CASSPFNEQFF
>.|TRBJ1-6|15|once|TRBV4-2
TGTGCCAGCAGCCAAGATTTGGAACGCAGGTCACCCCTCCACTTT
CASSQDLERRSPLHF
>TRBD2|TRBJ2-7|14|.|TRBV29-1
TGCAGCGTGATGGGACTAGCGGGAGCGTACGAGCAGTACTTC
CSVMGLAGAYEQYF
>.|TRBJ1-4|16|.|TRBV18
TGTGCCAGCTCACCACCCACCTCACGGACTAATGAAAAACTGTTTTTT
CASSPPTSRTNEKLFF
>TRBD2|TRBJ2-7|14|.|TRBV6-5
TGTGCCAGCAGTCTCGGGAGGGAGGACTACGAGCAGTACTTC
CASSLGREDYEQYF
>.|TRBJ2-1|11|.|TRBV29-1
TGCAGCGTTGTAGGGGTAAATGAGCAGTTCTTC
CSVVGVNEQFF
>.|TRBJ1-2|13|.|TRBV5-4
TGTGCCGGGACTAAGGGCGAAGACTATGGCTACACCTTC
CAGTKGEDYGYTF
>TRBD2|TRBJ2-1|17|few|TRBV28
TGTGCCAGCAGACCCTCGGGGGGGATACTCTACTACAATGAGCAGTTCTTC
CASRPSGGILYYNEQFF
>.|TRBJ2-3|16|.|TRBV30
TGTGCCTGGAGGGCCGAACGGGGTTGGAGCACAGATACGCAGTATTTT
CAWRAERGWSTDTQYF
>.|TRBJ1-2|11|.|TRBV12-3/TRBV12-4
TGTGCCAGCAGTCAAGGGGCTGGCTACACCTTC
CASSQGAGYTF
>.|TRBJ1-6|16|.|TRBV6-1
TGTGCCAGCAGTGTTACAGGCAACTCCTATAATTCACCCCTCCACTTT
CASSVTGNSYNSPLHF
>.|TRBJ2-2|14|.|TRBV28
TGTGCCAGCAGCTCAAGGGGTATCACCGGGGAGCTGTTTTTT
CASSSRGITGELFF
>TRBD1|TRBJ2-3|16|.|TRBV7-9
TGTGCCAGCAGCTTAGGTGGAACAGGGGGCACAGATACGCAGTATTTT
CASSLGGTGGTDTQYF
>.|TRBJ2-3|13|.|TRBV7-9
TGTGCCAGCAATGGCGGGGCCGCAGATACGCAGTATTTT
CASNGGAADTQYF
>.|TRBJ2-7|14|.|TRBV27
TGTGCCAGCAGTCAGAGGGGGGGAGCCTACGAGCAGTACTTC
CASSQRGGAYEQYF
>.|TRBJ1-1|15|.|TRBV28
TGTGCCAGCAGTCAAACACAGGGACGAAGCACTGAAGCTTTCTTT
CASSQTQGRSTEAFF
>TRBD2|TRBJ2-1|16|.|TRBV5-1
TGCGCCAGCAGCGAATTGAGTAGCGGGAGTCTAAATGAGCAGTTCTTC
CASSELSSGSLNEQFF
>.|TRBJ1-5|14|.|TRBV2
TGTGCCAGCAGTGAAGGAGCAGGGCGCCAGCCCCAGCATTTT
CASSEGAGRQPQHF
>.|TRBJ2-1|14|.|TRBV10-2
TGCGCCGCCTCACCCCTACTAGTTCGCAATGAGCAGTTCTTC
CAASPLLVRNEQFF
>.|TRBJ2-4|14|.|TRBV28
TGTGCCAGCAGTCCCCTATTAGGGGAAGGCATTCAGTACTTC
CASSPLLGEGIQYF
>.|TRBJ2-3|15|.|TRBV2
TGTGCCAGCAGTGAATTGTTAGCGGCCACAGATACGCAGTATTTT
CASSELLAATDTQYF
>.|TRBJ2-1|16|.|TRBV3-1/TRBV3-2
TGTGCCAGCAGCCAAGACGCGGGTCCAACCCCCAATGAGCAGTTCTTC
CASSQDAGPTPNEQFF
>TRBD1|TRBJ1-5|14|.|TRBV9
TGTGCCAGCAGCGTAGGGACAGGGAATCAGCCCCAGCATTTT
CASSVGTGNQPQHF
>TRBD2|TRBJ2-1|15|.|TRBV28
TGTGCCAGCAGCCTATTCGGCGGGAGACGGGTCGAGCAGTTCTTC
CASSLFGGRRVEQFF
>.|TRBJ2-1|15|.|TRBV5-1
TGCGCCAGCAGCTTGGATGCGGGGCGGAGTAATGAGCAGTTCTTC
CASSLDAGRSNEQFF
>.|TRBJ1-1|14|few|TRBV6-4
TGTGCCAGCAGCGGACTCCCGGGCGTCACTGAAGCTTTCTTT
CASSGLPGVTEAFF
>TRBD2|TRBJ2-3|16|.|TRBV6-6
TGTGCCAGCAGCCTGAGAGTTAGCGGGAGTGGAGATACGCAGTATTTT
CASSLRVSGSGDTQYF
>TRBD2|TRBJ2-7|14|.|TRBV27
TGTGCCAGCAGTTTACTAGCGGGAGAATACGAGCAGTACTTC
CASSLLAGEYEQYF
>.|TRBJ1-2|18|.|TRBV5-1
TGCGCCAGCAGCGCCATAGACTTAGGCTTGAGGATGACGGGGGGCTACACCTTC
CASSAIDLGLRMTGGYTF
>TRBD1|TRBJ2-2|15|.|TRBV28
TGTGCCAGCAGGCGGACAGGGGGCGCGGGCGGGGAGCTGTTTTTT
CASRRTGGAGGELFF